This T cell receptor beta chain was obtained from a study of blood T cell repertoires in COVID-19. Turning to the study itself: The samples span acute and convalescent COVID-19 from the United States, Italy and Spain. PBMCs, B-cell-depleted T cells, or T cells were the source of the cDNA or gDNA that made up the material.

V dropped 0 bases and J dropped 4; count of bases not matched to a gene: 10. Looked up from germline, CDR1 is SGHDN and CDR2 is FVKESK. The CDR3 extends over 19 amino acids. Methods used by the authors: Estimates of nucleated cell counts were drawn from the amplification of reference gene primers. Repertoires were generated with immunoSEQ multiplex PCR, while TCRdb's copy carries only in-frame clones and drops some. The V and J calls and clone size are taken from that table; D and trimming were inferred from the DNA. This table holds 220,000 or so clones, 85% found once. This chain connects TRBV14 to TRBJ2-1; TRBD2 aligns across 12 bases. Sequences were obtained from peripheral blood. The sequence was obtained from a man in his forties or fifties who had recovered from COVID-19. CDR3 sequence reads: CASSQDERLAGGAYNEQFF. The CDR3 bases are TGTGCCAGCAGCCAAGATGAACGCCTAGCGGGAGGGGCTTACAATGAGCAGTTCTTC.